This entry features one TCR beta chain sequence. The clone's antigen remains unknown. No base quality values were provided; no much bigger clone lies one nucleotide off. The sample comes from a study of T cell responses to AZD1222 COVID-19 vaccine (dated by TCRdb to the early 2020s). For the study in its entirety: A total of approximately 240 trial participants underwent TCR sequencing, of whom 200 to 220 had received two doses of AZD1222 and about 26 had received two doses of the MenACWY control vaccine. Trial participants were enrolled by age into subgroups of 18-55, 56-69 and 70-plus years, and 148, 28 and 57 TCR-sequenced participants, respectively, were included in these subgroups.

The germline V end is reduced by 0 bases and the J end by 3 bases; junction bases left unmatched: 5. The CDR3 covers 17 residues, taking in both the cysteine and the phenylalanine. Only the CDR3 DNA stays, 51 bases, in frame from base 1. According to the germline V gene (reference sequence), CDR1 reads LGHDT and CDR2 reads YNNKEL. Reading the label with the study, this specimen's time point is: about 28 days (+/-7) after the second vaccine dose. Because spike-specific TCR depth and breadth did not differ between the two schedules, AZD1222 recipients who got a second dose at roughly 4 weeks were pooled with those who got a second dose at roughly 12 weeks. Samples from vaccinated people were obtained from the UK trials COV001 and COV002, which included a single-blind randomized controlled phase 2/3 trial of AZD1222 (ChAdOx1 nCoV-19) in healthy adults. Trial participant PBMC samples were collected at day 0 and day 28 after the second dose for TCRbeta chain sequencing.

The CDR3 regions of human TCRbeta chains were analyzed by immunosequencing. Turning to the authors' computational methods: TCRs in the repertoires were matched against a reference library of SARS-CoV-2-specific TCRs that had been generated with the MIRA antigen-specificity platform. Breadth was defined as the fraction of unique TCRs that were SARS-CoV-2-associated. Depth was defined as the fraction of total T cells that were SARS-CoV-2-associated. Each spike-specific TCR was assigned to its reactive spike region and to a CD4 or CD8 class using the MIRA data. Log10-transformed breadth and depth values were compared by one-way ANOVA with Sidak's multiple comparisons tests. The source is immuneACCESS, and TCRdb retained only in-frame sequences with V and J called. Part of the clones is not carried over; for the studies checked, unresolved V genes explain less than half of this, and the remainder is unexplained. The V and J calls and clone size come from that table; D and trimming were worked out from the DNA. The sample records under 150,000 clones, around 90% of which are singletons. 2.6% of the sample belongs to the ten largest clones.

Broad study findings and their caveats: Only a handful of AZD1222 recipients were SARS-CoV-2 seropositive at baseline, limiting conclusions about previously exposed vaccinees. Vaccine-associated CD4 TCRs spanned the whole spike protein, with dominant responses in regions 160-218 and 743-854. A significant rise in spike-specific TCR breadth and depth was observed after two AZD1222 doses relative to day 0 and relative to MenACWY recipients. Participants were mostly white British and included more females than males, and it was suggested by the authors that clonal diversity may have been underestimated. In the small 56-69-year group, the increase in depth fell short of significance, most likely because of low power. No day 14 peak-response samples were available, so repertoires were characterized only after the peak T cell response. Reportedly, close to half of the unique spike-specific TCRs recognized epitopes lying outside the regions that are mutated in the B.1.351 and B.1.1.7 variants.

The TCR sequence derives from an adult who received the AZD1222 COVID-19 vaccine. The chain was built from TRBV3-1 (or the pseudogene TRBV3-2) and TRBJ2-2, and TRBD2 matches 9 of the central bases. This sample comprised peripheral blood, obtained 28 days after the second AZD1222 dose. CDR3 loop: CASSQEAGGPDTGELFF. The DNA reads TGTGCCAGCAGCCAAGAAGCGGGGGGCCCCGACACCGGGGAGCTGTTTTTT.